The 9 T cell receptor beta chains reported below all come from one sample, sequenced in a study of glioma-infiltrating T cells. The iRepertoire nested amplicon-rescue multiplex PCR amplified TCR alpha and beta CDR3s from RNA. TCRdb ran MiXCR on the multiplex PCR reads and lists one entry per CDR3 protein. The top ten clones hold around 5.3% of a sample with under 200,000 distinct CDR3 sequences, around 42% of them seen once. Sequencing used glioma tissue, nonneoplastic brain tissue, or PBMCs (not recorded which). These receptors were obtained from a human donor with low-grade glioma or glioblastoma, undergoing nonglioma brain surgery, or in good health (not recorded which).

V gene TRBV3-1 combines with J gene TRBJ2-3, with 11 positions matching TRBD2. The V gene's germline CDR1 is LGHDT and CDR2 YNNKEL (reference sequence). V was clipped by 2 bases and J by 5 bases; unmatched bases: 3. The CDR3 totals 15 residues. CDR3 protein: CASSQQLAGEDTQYF. The DNA of the CDR3 is TGTGCCAGCAGCCAACAACTAGCGGGAGAAGATACGCAGTATTTT.

This clonotype was counted many times. The DNA of the CDR3 is TGTGCCAGCAGTTTAACCGAGAGTCTACGGGAGCAGTACTTC. Translation gives CASSLTESLREQYF. This chain links TRBV6-1 with TRBJ2-7; unclear D gene. Deletions cut 5 bases from V and 7 bases from J, with 18 bases between. CDR1 is MNHNS and CDR2 is SASEGT in the germline V gene. The CDR3 totals 14 residues.

This clonotype was observed many times. V usage is TRBV20-1 and J usage is TRBJ1-1, with D perhaps matching TRBD1 (5 bases). V lost 0 bases, J lost 4 bases, and 6 bases lay in between. Germline CDR1 DFQATT, CDR2 SNEGSKA (reference sequence). The CDR3 contains 12 residues. The CDR3 protein is CSAREGGTEAFF. The CDR3 bases are TGCAGTGCTAGAGAGGGGGGCACTGAAGCTTTCTTT.

The genes are TRBV5-4 and TRBJ1-3; TRBD1 matches at 7 bases. J was trimmed by 1 base and V by 0 bases; bases with no gene match: 4. Germline values: CDR1 SGHNT, CDR2 YYREEE (reference sequence). The CDR3 contains 16 residues. CDR3 loop: CASSLAGTASGNTIYF. The DNA of the CDR3 is TGTGCCAGCAGCTTGGCCGGGACAGCATCTGGAAACACCATATATTTT.

This clonotype appeared a few times. The rearrangement uses TRBV2 and TRBJ2-6; no reliable D call. The germline V gene encodes CDR1 SNHLY and CDR2 FYNNEI. V was pared by 2 bases and J by 4 bases, with 15 bases between. The CDR3 spans 17 residues. CDR3 residues: CASSERQVLLGANVLTF. DNA of the CDR3: TGTGCCAGCAGTGAACGGCAGGTTCTCCTCGGGGCCAACGTCCTGACTTTC. Full variable domain (rest looked up from reference TRBV2 and TRBJ2-6): EPEVTQTPSHQVTQMGQEVILRCVPISNHLYFYWYRQILGQKVEFLVSFYNNEISEKSEIFDDQFSVERPDGSNFTLKIRSTKLEDSAMYFCASSERQVLLGANVLTFGAGSRLTVL.

Comment on this clonotype: A much larger clone sits a single nucleotide away, making a read error possible. The CDR3 DNA reads as TGTGCCAGCAGCTCCGTACGTAACACAGATACGAAGTATTTT. This translates into CASSSVRNTDTKYF. The chain recombines TRBV5-4 with TRBJ2-3; D is unclear. Germline V gives CDR1 SGHNT, CDR2 YYREEE (reference sequence). The CDR3 spans 14 residues.

This clonotype has a count of ten or more. This rearrangement joins TRBV28 to TRBJ1-5; D remains unclear. Trimming stripped 3 bases from V and 7 bases from J, with 13 bases between. Germline V gene sequence: CDR1 MDHEN, CDR2 SYDVKM. The CDR3 covers 14 residues. CDR3 in amino acids: CASSFSGVEQPQHF. The CDR3 DNA follows: TGTGCCAGCAGTTTTTCTGGGGTAGAGCAGCCCCAGCATTTT.

This clonotype was counted ten times or more. V usage is TRBV28 and J usage is TRBJ1-4; D is unresolved. Per the germline V gene, CDR1 is MDHEN and CDR2 is SYDVKM. Trimming left V 5 bases short and J 8 bases short, with 12 bases between. The CDR3 is 13 residues long. The chain's CDR3 is CASSNLMGEKLFF. In DNA, the CDR3 is TGTGCCAGCAGTAACCTTATGGGGGAAAAACTGTTTTTT.

This clonotype has only a few counts. An end of the junction does not agree with germline; a read error may underlie this. The CDR3 coding sequence is TGTGCCAGCAGCTTCACGCCCGGACAGGGTCTGGACTTC. Encoded protein: CASSFTPGQGLDF. The genes are TRBV7-9 and TRBJ2-4, with 8 bases that match TRBD1. The CDR3 is 13 amino acids. Germline CDR1 and CDR2: SEHNR and FQNEAQ (reference sequence). Combining the CDR3 with reference TRBV7-9 and TRBJ2-4 gives the whole variable domain DTGVSQNPRHKITKRGQNVTFRCDPISEHNRLYWYRQTLGQGPEFLTYFQNEAQLEKSRLLSDRFSAERPKGSFSTLEIQRTEQGDSAMYLCASSFTPGQGLDFGAGTRLSVL.